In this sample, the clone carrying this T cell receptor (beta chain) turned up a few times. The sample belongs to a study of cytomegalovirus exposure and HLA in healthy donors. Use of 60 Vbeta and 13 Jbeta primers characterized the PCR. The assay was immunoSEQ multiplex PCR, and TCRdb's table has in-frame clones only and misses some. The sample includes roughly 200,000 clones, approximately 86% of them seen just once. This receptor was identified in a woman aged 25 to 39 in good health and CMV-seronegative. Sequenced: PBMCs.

CDR3 nucleotides: TGTGCCAGCAGCGTAAGCGGGGCCCCAGATACGCAGTATTTT. Protein product: CASSVSGAPDTQYF. The chain employs TRBV9 and TRBJ2-3; 7 nucleotides line up with TRBD2. V gave up 1 base and J gave up 4 bases; unmatched junction bases: 3. CDR1 is SGDLS and CDR2 is YYNGEE in the germline V gene. The CDR3 contains 14 residues.